Each of the 19 T cell receptor beta chains below was sequenced from the same sample in a study of blood T cell repertoires in COVID-19 (dated by TCRdb to the early 2020s). Library construction relied on the immunoSEQ multiplex PCR assay. Sourced from immuneACCESS, this table was stored by TCRdb with only in-frame sequences that have V and J called. A share of the clones is absent; for the studies checked, an unresolved V gene accounts for under half, and the remainder has no known explanation. The sample has approximately 71,000 clones on record, roughly 78% of them singletons. In total, the top ten clones hold less than 30% of the sample. The sample was peripheral blood. These receptor sequences come from a man aged 60 to 69 with active or convalescent COVID-19.

The chain links TRBV3-1 (or the pseudogene TRBV3-2) to TRBJ1-2, with 8 bases lining up with TRBD1. This CDR3 has 15 amino acids. V was clipped by 0 bases and J by 7 bases; unmatched bases: 7. Looked up from germline, CDR1 is LGHDT and CDR2 is YNNKEL (reference sequence). Written as DNA, the CDR3 is TGTGCCAGCAGCCAAGACCCAGGGGGCTGGGGTGGCTACACCTTC. It codes for CASSQDPGGWGGYTF.

This chain links TRBV10-3 with TRBJ2-5; 7 bases map to TRBD2. This CDR3 contains 15 residues. Germline trimming cut 4 bases from V and 1 base from J; bases unmatched to any gene: 6. Germline V gives CDR1 ENHRY, CDR2 SYGVKD. This chain's CDR3 is CAISVSGLLQETQYF. As DNA, the CDR3 is TGTGCCATCAGTGTATCGGGACTACTCCAAGAGACCCAGTACTTC.

The chain uses TRBV28 and TRBJ1-4; a possible D gene is TRBD1 (6 bases). V lost 7 bases to trimming and J lost 8 bases, with 17 bases between them. The CDR3 sequence is 14 residues long. Germline V gene lookup returns CDR1 MDHEN and CDR2 SYDVKM. The CDR3 region is CASNPGGAGEKLFF. DNA for the CDR3: TGTGCCAGCAATCCCGGGGGGGCAGGGGAAAAACTGTTTTTT.

This clone was counted between two and nine times. This sequence joins TRBV30 and TRBJ2-7, with 7 bases lining up with TRBD1. The CDR3 is made up of 14 amino acids. V shed 3 bases and J 0 bases; nucleotides not matched to a gene: 5. From germline, CDR1 is GTSNPN and CDR2 SVGIG (reference sequence). The CDR3 is CAWRRDSYSYEQYF. Written as DNA, the CDR3 is TGTGCCTGGAGGAGGGACAGCTACTCCTACGAGCAGTACTTC.

This chain joins TRBV9 and TRBJ2-3; D uncertain. The V end was cut by 2 bases, the J end by 4 bases, with 8 bases between. This CDR3 contains 13 residues. Germline CDR1 reads SGDLS; CDR2 reads YYNGEE. The CDR3 here is CASSVPGSDTQYF. The CDR3 nucleotides are TGTGCCAGCAGCGTTCCGGGTTCAGATACGCAGTATTTT.

This chain connects TRBV29-1 to TRBJ2-7; D remains unclear. CDR1 and CDR2 from the germline V gene are SQVTM and ANQGSEA. The CDR3 is 13 amino acids. V lost 1 base, J lost 0 bases, and 7 bases lay in between. CDR3 region: CSVEGQSSYEQYF. The CDR3 DNA reads TGCAGCGTTGAAGGGCAATCCTCCTACGAGCAGTACTTC.

The chain uses TRBV6-2 or TRBV6-3 and TRBJ2-1, with TRBD1 identical over 7 bases. The ends lost 0 bases at V and 3 bases at J; junction bases unmatched: 14. This CDR3 region has 19 residues. CDR1 and CDR2 (germline): MNHEY, SVGEGT. The DNA for the CDR3 is TGTGCCAGCAGTTACTCCGAAGTGCGCGACAGGGCTGTCTACAATGAGCAGTTCTTC. Its translation: CASSYSEVRDRAVYNEQFF.

The chain joins TRBV5-5 to TRBJ2-7; tentative D call: TRBD1 (6 bases). The CDR3 has 14 residues. Germline V lookup: CDR1 SGHKS, CDR2 YYEKEE (reference sequence). V was cut by 0 bases and J by 2 bases, with 9 bases left in between. CDR3: CASSLAPGAYEQYF. The CDR3 bases are TGTGCCAGCAGCTTGGCCCCAGGGGCCTACGAGCAGTACTTC.

This chain connects TRBV18 to TRBJ1-3; weak D call: TRBD1 (6 bases). The V and J ends lost 3 bases and 2 bases respectively, with 14 bases between them. Germline loops: CDR1 KGHSH, CDR2 LQKENI. The CDR3 covers 16 residues. The CDR3 DNA reads as TGTGCCAGCTCACCCATTGCACAGGGTCCTGGAAACACCATATATTTT. As protein: CASSPIAQGPGNTIYF.

The chain recombines TRBV6-5 with TRBJ1-3; 9 positions agree with TRBD1. The CDR3 contains 15 residues. Trimming took 6 bases from V and 8 from J; bases not matched to a gene: 11. Germline assignment: CDR1 MNHEY and CDR2 SVGAGI. In nucleotides, the CDR3 is TGTGCCAGCAGCGGACAGGGGACCGTGGCGGACACCATATATTTT. This codes for CASSGQGTVADTIYF.

This rearrangement joins TRBV12-3 or TRBV12-4 to TRBJ1-1; D call uncertain. Trimming stripped 5 bases from V and 1 base from J, with 8 bases between. CDR3 size: 13 residues. The DNA for the CDR3 is TGTGCCAGCAGTCTAGTTCGGAACACTGAAGCTTTCTTT. Amino acid sequence: CASSLVRNTEAFF.

The J gene is TRBJ1-2, the V gene TRBV4-3; D is perhaps TRBD1 (6 bases). The germline V and J ends were trimmed by 1 base and 4 bases, with 13 bases remaining between them. The CDR3 totals 15 residues. Germline CDR1 LGHNA, CDR2 YSLEER. The CDR3 spells CASSQGWGGGYGYTF. The CDR3 coding sequence is TGCGCCAGCAGCCAAGGCTGGGGAGGGGGCTATGGCTACACCTTC.

This rearrangement joins TRBV7-3 to TRBJ2-2, with TRBD1 as a possible D gene (5 bases). This CDR3 is built from 15 residues. The V end was cut by 4 bases, the J end by 1 base, with 10 bases between. Germline lookup yields CDR1 SGHTA and CDR2 FQGTGA. The CDR3 DNA reads TGTGCCAGCAGCTCCCCGACAGAGAACACCGGGGAGCTGTTTTTT. Protein: CASSSPTENTGELFF.

Only a few counts were recorded for this clone. This sequence joins TRBV12-3 or TRBV12-4 and TRBJ1-6, with D unresolved. The CDR3 extends over 13 amino acids. V gave up 2 bases and J gave up 9 bases, with 8 bases separating them. CDR3 in DNA: TGTGCCAGCAGTTTAAGCCCAATTTCACCCCTCCACTTT. This encodes CASSLSPISPLHF.

V usage is TRBV3-1 (or the pseudogene TRBV3-2) and J usage is TRBJ1-6, with 10 bases matching TRBD1. CDR3 size: 14 residues. Germline-derived CDR1 and CDR2 are LGHDT and YNNKEL (reference sequence). V trimming: 3 bases; J trimming: 12 bases; junction bases outside the gene matches: 5. CDR3 sequence: CASSHGTGAQPLHF. CDR3 sequence (DNA): TGTGCCAGCAGCCATGGGACAGGGGCACAACCCCTCCACTTT.

This clone was seen a handful of times. The chain carries TRBV5-1 and TRBJ2-6; D remains unclear. V was pared by 0 bases and J by 3 bases, with 13 bases between. CDR3 length equals 17 residues. Germline-derived CDR1 and CDR2 are SGHRS and YFSETQ. The CDR3 DNA is TGCGCCAGCAGCTTGGCCTACTTTGGTGGTGGGGCCAACGTCCTGACTTTC. Its translation is CASSLAYFGGGANVLTF.

The rearrangement links TRBV7-3 to TRBJ2-3, with 7 bases aligning to TRBD2. This CDR3 spans 16 amino acids. J gave up 1 base and V 0 bases, and 4 bases lay outside the gene matches. Germline V gene sequence: CDR1 SGHTA, CDR2 FQGTGA. CDR3 protein: CASSLTFRGGTDTQYF. The DNA for the CDR3 is TGTGCCAGCAGCTTAACGTTCCGGGGGGGCACAGATACGCAGTATTTT.

V usage is TRBV7-2 and J usage is TRBJ2-5; no clear D gene. Germline-derived CDR1 and CDR2 are SGHTA and FQGNSA. The CDR3 is 14 residues long. V dropped 4 bases and J dropped 5 bases, with 14 bases sitting between them. CDR3 bases: TGTGCCAGCAGCTACCCCTTCTATCCCGAGACCCAGTACTTC. It is translated as CASSYPFYPETQYF.

This clone turned up a few times. This chain joins TRBV29-1 and TRBJ1-5; D is ambiguous. With 4 bases removed from V and 3 bases from J, the gap between germline ends came to 19 bases. The CDR3 totals 16 residues. Germline V gene lookup returns CDR1 SQVTM and CDR2 ANQGSEA. CDR3 sequence (DNA): TGCAGCGTTGCTTTTCCTGACACGGCTCACAATCAGCCCCAGCATTTT. The encoded protein is CSVAFPDTAHNQPQHF. The full variable domain, with the rest looked up from reference TRBV29-1 and TRBJ1-5, is SAVISQKPSRDICQRGTSLTIQCQVDSQVTMMFWYRQQPGQSLTLIATANQGSEATYESGFVIDKFPISRPNLTFSTLTVSNMSPEDSSIYLCSVAFPDTAHNQPQHFGDGTRLSIL.